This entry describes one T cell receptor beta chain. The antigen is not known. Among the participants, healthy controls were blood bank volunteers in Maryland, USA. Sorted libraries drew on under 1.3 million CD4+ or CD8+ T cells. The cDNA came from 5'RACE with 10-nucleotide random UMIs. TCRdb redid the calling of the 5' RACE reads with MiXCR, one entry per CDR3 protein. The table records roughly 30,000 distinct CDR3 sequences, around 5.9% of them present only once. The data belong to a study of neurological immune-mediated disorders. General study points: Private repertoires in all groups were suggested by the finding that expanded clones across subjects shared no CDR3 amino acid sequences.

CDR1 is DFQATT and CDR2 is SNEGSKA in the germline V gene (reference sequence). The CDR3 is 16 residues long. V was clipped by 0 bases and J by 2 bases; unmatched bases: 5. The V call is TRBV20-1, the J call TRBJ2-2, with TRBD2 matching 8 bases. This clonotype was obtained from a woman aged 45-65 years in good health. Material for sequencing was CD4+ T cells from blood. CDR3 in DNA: TGCAGTGCTAGAGATCGAATAGCGGGAAACACCGGGGAGCTGTTTTTT. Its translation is CSARDRIAGNTGELFF.